The clone carrying this T cell receptor (beta chain) was observed once. The data were produced by immunoSEQ multiplex PCR, yet TCRdb's version contains in-frame clones alone and is incomplete. The sample holds fewer than 350,000 clones, 88% seen once. The entry originates in a study of blood T cell repertoires in COVID-19. Material: peripheral blood. The TCR sequence derives from a man aged 18-30 years with active or convalescent COVID-19.

As DNA, the CDR3 is TGTGCCAGCAGCGTAGGCCTATACACCGGGGAGCTGTTTTTT. Its translation is CASSVGLYTGELFF. The chain couples TRBV9 to TRBJ2-2; no definite D call. V lost 0 bases and J lost 3, with 6 bases in between. The CDR3 extends over 14 amino acids. Germline values: CDR1 SGDLS, CDR2 YYNGEE.